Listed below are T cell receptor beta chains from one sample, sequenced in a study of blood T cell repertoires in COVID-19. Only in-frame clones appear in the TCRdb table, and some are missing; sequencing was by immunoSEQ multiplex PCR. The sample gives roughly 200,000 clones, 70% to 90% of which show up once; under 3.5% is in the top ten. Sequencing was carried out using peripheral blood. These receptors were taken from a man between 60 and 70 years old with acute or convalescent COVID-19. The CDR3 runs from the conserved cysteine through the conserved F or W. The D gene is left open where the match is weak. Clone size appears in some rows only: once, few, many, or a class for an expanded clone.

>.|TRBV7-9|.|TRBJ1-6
CASSPAGVTDNSPLHF
TGTGCCAGCAGCCCAGCGGGAGTGACAGACAATTCACCCCTCCACTTT
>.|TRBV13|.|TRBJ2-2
CASSRQGGTGGELFF
TGTGCCAGCAGCCGTCAGGGCGGGACTGGCGGGGAGCTGTTTTTT
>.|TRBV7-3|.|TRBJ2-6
CASSSQGRGANVLTF
TGTGCCAGCAGCTCTCAGGGGAGAGGGGCCAACGTCCTGACTTTC
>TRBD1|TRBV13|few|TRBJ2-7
CASTRTGSTYEQYF
TGTGCCAGCACCCGGACAGGAAGTACCTACGAGCAGTACTTC
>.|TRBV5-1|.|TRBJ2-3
CASSLGPSVPDTQYF
TGCGCCAGCAGCTTGGGTCCTAGCGTCCCAGATACGCAGTATTTT
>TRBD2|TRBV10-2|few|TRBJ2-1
CASSSSTSGAYNEQFF
TGCGCCAGCAGTTCTTCTACTAGCGGGGCCTACAATGAGCAGTTCTTC
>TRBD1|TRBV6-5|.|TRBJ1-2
CATLRAGGDYGYTF
TGTGCCACCTTAAGGGCAGGGGGCGACTATGGCTACACCTTC
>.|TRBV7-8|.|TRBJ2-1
CASRKSTKYNEQFF
TGTGCCAGCAGAAAAAGCACTAAGTACAATGAGCAGTTCTTC
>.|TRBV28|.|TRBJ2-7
CASGRDSYEQYF
TGTGCCAGCGGGCGGGACTCTTACGAGCAGTACTTC
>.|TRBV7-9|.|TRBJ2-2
CASSLTNTGELFF
TGTGCCAGCAGCCTTACGAACACCGGGGAGCTGTTTTTT
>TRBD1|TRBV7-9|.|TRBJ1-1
CASSFQGVGTTEAFF
TGTGCCAGCAGCTTCCAGGGGGTGGGGACTACTGAAGCTTTCTTT
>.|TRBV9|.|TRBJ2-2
CASSVDEVAEYTGELFF
TGTGCCAGCAGCGTAGACGAGGTAGCGGAGTACACCGGGGAGCTGTTTTTT
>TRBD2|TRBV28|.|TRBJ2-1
CATSERGEQFF
TGTGCCACCTCGGAGCGGGGTGAGCAGTTCTTC
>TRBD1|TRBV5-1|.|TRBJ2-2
CASKYSQGASTGELFF
TGCGCCAGCAAATACTCACAGGGGGCGAGCACCGGGGAGCTGTTTTTT
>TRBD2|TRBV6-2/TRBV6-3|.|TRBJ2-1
CASSPGTSGYNEQFF
TGTGCCAGCAGCCCCGGGACTAGCGGCTACAATGAGCAGTTCTTC
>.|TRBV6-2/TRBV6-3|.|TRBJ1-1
CASSSGSARTEAFF
TGTGCCAGCAGTTCGGGGTCAGCCCGCACTGAAGCTTTCTTT
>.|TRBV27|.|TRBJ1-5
CASSPNPPTVYSNQPQHF
TGTGCCAGCAGTCCCAACCCCCCGACAGTATATAGCAATCAGCCCCAGCATTTT
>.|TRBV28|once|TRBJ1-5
CASRGGTLRQPQHF
TGTGCCAGCAGGGGGGGGACACTGCGGCAGCCCCAGCATTTT
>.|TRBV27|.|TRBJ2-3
CASSLGHPTDTQYF
TGTGCCAGCAGCTTAGGACATCCCACCGATACGCAGTATTTT
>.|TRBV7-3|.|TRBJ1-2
CASRGGPSSGGYTF
TGTGCCAGCAGGGGAGGGCCCTCCTCGGGGGGCTACACCTTC
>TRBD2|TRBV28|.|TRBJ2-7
CASSPAGTRAYEQYF
TGTGCCAGCAGTCCGGCCGGGACTAGGGCCTACGAGCAGTACTTC
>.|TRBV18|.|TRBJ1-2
CASSPPGGEPGYTF
TGTGCCAGCTCACCACCGGGGGGAGAGCCTGGCTACACCTTC
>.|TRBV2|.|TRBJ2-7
CASSKQGPNYEQYF
TGTGCCAGCAGTAAACAGGGACCCAACTACGAGCAGTACTTC
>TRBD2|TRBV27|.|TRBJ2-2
CATGLAGVAGELFF
TGTGCCACCGGACTAGCGGGAGTGGCCGGGGAGCTGTTTTTT
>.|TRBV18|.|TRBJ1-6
CASSPSAGGGNPLHF
TGTGCCAGCTCACCATCGGCAGGCGGGGGGAATCCCCTCCACTTT
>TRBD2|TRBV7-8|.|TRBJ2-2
CASPTEIGGLRAGSNTGELFF
TGTGCCAGCCCAACCGAGATCGGGGGGTTAAGGGCGGGCTCGAACACCGGGGAGCTGTTTTTT
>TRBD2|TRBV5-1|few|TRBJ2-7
CASSLAGLAKTYEQYF
TGCGCCAGCAGCTTGGCGGGACTAGCGAAGACCTACGAGCAGTACTTC
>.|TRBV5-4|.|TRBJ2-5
CASSYRGGQETQYF
TGTGCCAGCAGCTACAGGGGGGGCCAAGAGACCCAGTACTTC
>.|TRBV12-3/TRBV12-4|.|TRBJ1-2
CASSFGGIYGYTF
TGTGCCAGCAGTTTTGGGGGCATCTATGGCTACACCTTC
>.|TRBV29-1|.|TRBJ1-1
CSVDPTGNTEAFF
TGCAGCGTGGACCCGACAGGGAACACTGAAGCTTTCTTT
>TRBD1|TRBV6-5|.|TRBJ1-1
CASSPPTGMNTEAFF
TGTGCCAGCAGTCCCCCGACAGGGATGAACACTGAAGCTTTCTTT
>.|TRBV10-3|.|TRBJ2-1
CAISGQNEQFF
TGTGCCATCAGTGGGCAAAATGAGCAGTTCTTC
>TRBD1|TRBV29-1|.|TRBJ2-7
CSVTGGASYEQYF
TGCAGCGTGACAGGGGGCGCATCCTACGAGCAGTACTTC
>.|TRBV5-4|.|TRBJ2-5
CATGGAGSGETQYF
TGTGCCACTGGGGGGGCTGGGTCGGGAGAGACCCAGTACTTC
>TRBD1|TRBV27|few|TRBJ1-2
CATGTGTGGIYGYTF
TGTGCCACCGGAACCGGGACAGGGGGGATATATGGCTACACCTTC
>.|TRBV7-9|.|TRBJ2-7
CASSSSASGQTYEQYF
TGTGCCAGCAGCTCCAGCGCGTCCGGACAGACCTACGAGCAGTACTTC
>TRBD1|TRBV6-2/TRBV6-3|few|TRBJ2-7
CASSSIRDSAYEQYF
TGTGCCAGCAGTTCGATCCGGGACAGTGCCTACGAGCAGTACTTC
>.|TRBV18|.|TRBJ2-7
CASSPGLHDEQYF
TGTGCCAGCTCACCAGGGCTCCACGACGAGCAGTACTTC
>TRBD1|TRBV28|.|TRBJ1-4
CASSLTGGNEKLFF
TGTGCCAGCAGTTTGACAGGGGGAAATGAAAAACTGTTTTTT
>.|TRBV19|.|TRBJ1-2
CASSTGEVYGYTF
TGTGCCAGTAGTACCGGGGAGGTCTATGGCTACACCTTC
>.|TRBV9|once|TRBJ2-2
CASSVGGGNTGELFF
TGTGCCAGCAGCGTCGGAGGAGGGAACACCGGGGAGCTGTTTTTT
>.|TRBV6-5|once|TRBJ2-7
CASSQTGASPRQYF
TGTGCCAGCAGCCAGACAGGTGCCTCCCCTAGGCAGTACTTC
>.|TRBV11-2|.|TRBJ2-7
CASSRSRDLIYEQYF
TGTGCCAGCAGCCGAAGTAGGGACTTAATCTACGAGCAGTACTTC
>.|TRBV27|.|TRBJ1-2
CASSSTDRSDGYTF
TGTGCCAGCAGTTCAACCGACAGGTCCGATGGCTACACCTTC
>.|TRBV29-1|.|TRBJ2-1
CSVEKGVNEQFF
TGCAGCGTTGAAAAGGGGGTCAATGAGCAGTTCTTC
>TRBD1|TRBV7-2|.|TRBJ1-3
CASSPTTGVNTIYF
TGTGCCAGCAGCCCTACAACAGGGGTCAACACCATATATTTT
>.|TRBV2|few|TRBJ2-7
CASREGYYEQYF
TGTGCCAGCAGGGAGGGATACTACGAGCAGTACTTC
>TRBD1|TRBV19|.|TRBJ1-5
CASRGTGGSNQPQHF
TGTGCCAGTAGGGGGACAGGGGGATCCAATCAGCCCCAGCATTTT
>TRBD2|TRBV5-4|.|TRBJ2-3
CASSRRGGLAGDTQYF
TGTGCCAGCAGCCGCCGTGGGGGACTAGCGGGGGATACGCAGTATTTT
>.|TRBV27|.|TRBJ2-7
CASSPPVF
TGTGCCAGCAGTCCTCCGGTCTTC
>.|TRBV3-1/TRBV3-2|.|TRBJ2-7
CASSQLAEQYF
TGTGCCAGCAGCCAATTGGCCGAGCAGTACTTC
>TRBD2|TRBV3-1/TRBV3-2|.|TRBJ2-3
CASSPTSGSTDTQYF
TGTGCCAGCAGCCCGACTAGCGGGAGCACAGATACGCAGTATTTT
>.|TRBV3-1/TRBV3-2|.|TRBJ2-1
CASSQLAGEQFF
TGTGCCAGCAGCCAATTGGCGGGCGAGCAGTTCTTC
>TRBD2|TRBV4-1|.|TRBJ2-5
CASSGPPSGTQETQYF
TGCGCCAGCAGCGGTCCACCTAGCGGGACTCAAGAGACCCAGTACTTC
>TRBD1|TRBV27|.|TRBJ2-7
CASSGTGALEQYF
TGTGCCAGCAGTGGGACAGGGGCCCTCGAGCAGTACTTC